A selection of T cell receptor beta chains follows, all from one sample in a study of blood T cell repertoires in COVID-19. Clones were sequenced by immunoSEQ multiplex PCR, and TCRdb holds only the in-frame ones, with some missing. The sample yields roughly 250,000 clones, 81% seen once. The specimen sequenced was peripheral blood. These receptors originate from a woman aged 55-75 years with active or convalescent COVID-19. CDR3s include the opening cysteine and the closing phenylalanine or tryptophan. Each record gives: CDR3 length, clone size, J gene, V gene, D gene, CDR3 DNA, CDR3 protein. The D gene is left open where the match is weak. The listing skips clone size in some rows; elsewhere it reads once, few, many or a size class.

len: 12; abundance: .; j_gene: TRBJ1-1; v_gene: TRBV10-1; d_gene: TRBD1; CDR3nt: TGCGCCAGCAGTGGACAGGGGACGGAAGCTTTCTTT; CDR3aa: CASSGQGTEAFF
len: 17; abundance: .; j_gene: TRBJ1-2; v_gene: TRBV4-3; d_gene: TRBD1; CDR3nt: TGCGCCAGCAGCCAAGATCCGGGACAGGGATTCAACTATGGCTACACCTTC; CDR3aa: CASSQDPGQGFNYGYTF
len: 12; abundance: .; j_gene: TRBJ1-2; v_gene: TRBV7-3; d_gene: TRBD1; CDR3nt: TGTGCCAGCAGCTCCGGGACAGGGGGCTACACCTTC; CDR3aa: CASSSGTGGYTF
len: 13; abundance: .; j_gene: TRBJ1-6; v_gene: TRBV6-5; d_gene: TRBD1; CDR3nt: TGTGCCAGTCTGAGGGGGCAGAATTCACCCCTCCACTTT; CDR3aa: CASLRGQNSPLHF
len: 13; abundance: .; j_gene: TRBJ2-7; v_gene: TRBV11-2; d_gene: .; CDR3nt: TGTGCCAGCAGCTTAGTTTTTGGAGACGAGCAGTACTTC; CDR3aa: CASSLVFGDEQYF
len: 14; abundance: few; j_gene: TRBJ1-5; v_gene: TRBV16; d_gene: .; CDR3nt: TGTGCCACCTCCCCCGCCCCCGGTGGTCAGCCCCAGCATTTT; CDR3aa: CATSPAPGGQPQHF
len: 16; abundance: .; j_gene: TRBJ2-7; v_gene: TRBV10-3; d_gene: .; CDR3nt: TGTGCCATCGGGCAAATCCGGTCAGGGCGTAAGGACGAGCAGTACTTC; CDR3aa: CAIGQIRSGRKDEQYF
len: 14; abundance: .; j_gene: TRBJ2-7; v_gene: TRBV3-1/TRBV3-2; d_gene: TRBD2; CDR3nt: TGTGCCAGCAGCCGAAGGACTAGCGACTACGAGCAGTACTTC; CDR3aa: CASSRRTSDYEQYF
len: 14; abundance: .; j_gene: TRBJ1-2; v_gene: TRBV27; d_gene: TRBD1; CDR3nt: TGTGCCAGCACAGGGGGGCACAAGGCGGAAGGCTACACCTTC; CDR3aa: CASTGGHKAEGYTF
len: 15; abundance: .; j_gene: TRBJ1-4; v_gene: TRBV6-5; d_gene: .; CDR3nt: TGTGCCAGCAGTTACTCTCCGGGAACAAATGAAAAACTGTTTTTT; CDR3aa: CASSYSPGTNEKLFF
len: 15; abundance: .; j_gene: TRBJ1-2; v_gene: TRBV9; d_gene: TRBD1; CDR3nt: TGTGCCAGCAGCGTCGGGGACAGCTCGAACTATGGCTACACCTTC; CDR3aa: CASSVGDSSNYGYTF
len: 16; abundance: once; j_gene: TRBJ1-2; v_gene: TRBV19; d_gene: .; CDR3nt: TGTGCCAGTAGTATGAGGAGCCGATTTCAAGACTATGGCTACACCTTC; CDR3aa: CASSMRSRFQDYGYTF
len: 18; abundance: once; j_gene: TRBJ2-7; v_gene: TRBV5-1; d_gene: TRBD1; CDR3nt: TGCGCCAGCAGCTTCAGGATGGGCGGGACAGGGGGCGGTGGCGAGCAGTACTTC; CDR3aa: CASSFRMGGTGGGGEQYF
len: 18; abundance: .; j_gene: TRBJ1-2; v_gene: TRBV19; d_gene: .; CDR3nt: TGTGCCAGTAGTAAAGAGCCCCGGTCTGGCAGGGAGGGTAGTGGCTACACCTTC; CDR3aa: CASSKEPRSGREGSGYTF
len: 15; abundance: .; j_gene: TRBJ2-5; v_gene: TRBV10-3; d_gene: TRBD1; CDR3nt: TGTGCCATCAGTGAGCCCGGACAGGGGGAAGAGACCCAGTACTTC; CDR3aa: CAISEPGQGEETQYF
len: 18; abundance: .; j_gene: TRBJ2-7; v_gene: TRBV15; d_gene: .; CDR3nt: TGTGCCACCAGCAATCCGGGGAGGCGGGGACAGTCCAGCTACGAGCAGTACTTC; CDR3aa: CATSNPGRRGQSSYEQYF
len: 16; abundance: once; j_gene: TRBJ1-4; v_gene: TRBV5-1; d_gene: .; CDR3nt: TGCGCCAGCAACCCCCCAACAGGGTCCGGTAATGAAAAACTGTTTTTT; CDR3aa: CASNPPTGSGNEKLFF